Below are 15 T cell receptor beta chains sequenced from a single sample in a study of T cells expressing NK-cell markers. Each CDR3 protein gets one entry in TCRdb, which reprocessed the 5' RACE reads and gives no DNA. The sample table includes under 500,000 distinct CDR3 sequences. The sequenced sample was blood T cells: a sorted CD56 or NKG2C T cell subset, CD4+ or CD8+ T cells, or bulk PBMC T cells (not recorded which). The source is a woman between 18 and 69 years old in good health.

The V gene is TRBV12-3 or TRBV12-4, the J gene TRBJ2-2; the D call from TCRdb, TRBD2, cannot be confirmed without DNA. CDR3 size: 14 residues. CDR3 residues: CASSFGRVAGELFF.

This chain uses TRBV12-3 or TRBV12-4 with TRBJ2-3; the D call from TCRdb, TRBD1, cannot be confirmed without DNA. The CDR3 consists of 14 residues. CDR3 amino acids: CASSLTGFGDTQYF.

The chain carries TRBV6-5 and TRBJ2-3; TCRdb picks TRBD2, but there is no DNA to check that call. There are 13 residues in the CDR3. Per germline, CDR1 MNHEY and CDR2 SVGAGI. The CDR3: CASSYMAGNTQYF.

The chain combines TRBV3-1 with TRBJ2-1; TCRdb picks TRBD1, but there is no DNA to check that call. Germline V CDR1 and CDR2: LGHDT, YNNKEL (reference sequence). The CDR3 is 16 residues long. CDR3 residues: CASSQGAYEGSLEQFF.

The chain uses TRBV5-1 and TRBJ2-1; as DNA is missing, the TRBD2 call by TCRdb cannot be tested. The germline V gene encodes CDR1 SGHRS and CDR2 YFSETQ. This CDR3 is built from 14 residues. CDR3 in amino acids: CASQLAGSYNEQFF. Drawing the rest from reference TRBV5-1 and TRBJ2-1, the complete variable domain is KAGVTQTPRYLIKTRGQQVTLSCSPISGHRSVSWYQQTPGQGLQFLFEYFSETQRNKGNFPGRFSGRQFSNSRSEMNVSTLELGDSALYLCASQLAGSYNEQFFGPGTRLTVL.

The J gene is TRBJ1-3, the V gene TRBV29-1; the TCRdb call, TRBD1, lacks DNA for checking. Germline CDR1 SQVTM, CDR2 ANQGSEA. The CDR3 runs to 14 residues. CDR3 residues: CSVVVGQAPNTIYF.

The chain couples TRBV28 to TRBJ2-3; with no DNA, the TCRdb D assignment of TRBD1 cannot be verified. Germline assignment: CDR1 MDHEN and CDR2 SYDVKM. This CDR3 region has 19 residues. CDR3 in amino acids: CASARPGQRPIPSTDTQYF.

This chain joins TRBV20-1 and TRBJ1-2; TCRdb's D call of TRBD1 is untestable without DNA. Germline values: CDR1 DFQATT, CDR2 SNEGSKA (reference sequence). CDR3 size: 14 residues. The CDR3 sequence is CSAPPRVGGYGYTF.

The chain joins TRBV7-3 to TRBJ2-3; TCRdb outputs TRBD1, but without DNA this stays unchecked. This CDR3 is built from 14 residues. Germline V CDR1 and CDR2: SGHTA, FQGTGA. The CDR3 region is CASSKSGAGDTQYF.

The J gene is TRBJ2-1, the V gene TRBV6-1; TCRdb designates TRBD2, a call that cannot be tested without DNA. CDR1 MNHNS and CDR2 SASEGT come from the germline V gene. This CDR3 has 15 residues. CDR3 protein: CASSPSGWTYNEQFF.

This rearrangement joins TRBV7-3 to TRBJ1-3. From germline, CDR1 is SGHTA and CDR2 FQGTGA. CDR3 size: 14 residues. CDR3 residues: CASSPTPSGNTIYF.

The chain is built from TRBV19 and TRBJ1-6; there is no DNA to check the TCRdb D call of TRBD1. Germline V gene sequence: CDR1 LNHDA, CDR2 SQIVND (reference sequence). The CDR3 contains 15 residues. The CDR3 sequence is CASRYPGRSNSPLHF.

V usage is TRBV10-3 and J usage is TRBJ2-1; TCRdb's D call, TRBD1, is unchecked because there is no DNA. CDR3 length: 15 amino acids. Germline V lookup: CDR1 ENHRY, CDR2 SYGVKD. The CDR3 is CAIRRDRGVYNEQFF.

The chain employs TRBV7-2 and TRBJ1-3; TCRdb's D call, TRBD1, is unchecked because there is no DNA. CDR1 is SGHTA, CDR2 FQGNSA, per germline. CDR3 size: 15 residues. The CDR3 here is CASSSDRTSGNTIYF. Full variable domain (missing parts from reference TRBV7-2 and TRBJ1-3): GAGVSQSPSNKVTEKGKDVELRCDPISGHTALYWYRQSLGQGLEFLIYFQGNSAPDKSGLPSDRFSAERTGGSVSTLTIQRTQQEDSAVYLCASSSDRTSGNTIYFGEGSWLTVV.

The V call is TRBV4-2, the J call TRBJ1-4. The CDR3 is 16 amino acids. Per the germline V gene, CDR1 is LGHNA and CDR2 is YNFKEQ. CDR3 loop: CASSQDWRGLNEKLFF.